This T cell receptor (beta chain) appears in the sequencing data of a study of metastatic and nonmetastatic thyroid tumors. Germline V lookup: CDR1 MDHEN, CDR2 SYDVKM. The CDR3 extends over 15 amino acids. All patients were untreated before thyroid surgery. TCRdb re-processed the PCR reads through MiXCR. The repertoire consists of about 22,000 clones, with more than 14% occurring once and the leading ten covering more than 14%. This clone was recorded a few times. The receptor was derived from a female donor with papillary thyroid cancer or a benign thyroid nodule (not recorded which). Some clones in this sample may be carry-over from other donors' samples. The sequencing sample was made of tumor tissue. The V and J genes are TRBV28 and TRBJ2-7; no clear D. The CDR3 bases are TGTATCAGCAGTTCCCCGGACGGAAGACTCGTCGAGCAGTACTTC. It specifies CISSSPDGRLVEQYF. The entire variable domain, with the rest obtained from reference TRBV28 and TRBJ2-7, is as follows: DVKVTQSSRYLVKRTGEKVFLECVQDMDHENMFWYRQDPGLGLRLIYFSYDVKMKEKGDIPEGYSVSREKKERFSLILESASTNQTSMYLCISSSPDGRLVEQYFGPGTRLTVT.